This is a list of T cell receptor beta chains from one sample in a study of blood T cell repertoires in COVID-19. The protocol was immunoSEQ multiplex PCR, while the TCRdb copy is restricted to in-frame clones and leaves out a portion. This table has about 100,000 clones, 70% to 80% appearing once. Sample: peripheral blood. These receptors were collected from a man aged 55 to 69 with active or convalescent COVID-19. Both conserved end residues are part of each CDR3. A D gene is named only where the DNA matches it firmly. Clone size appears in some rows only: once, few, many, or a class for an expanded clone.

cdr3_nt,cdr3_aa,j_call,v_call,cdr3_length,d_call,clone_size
TGTGCCAGCAGCGACTCCGGGATACTAGCGGGAGGGCCGAGGGAGACCCAGTACTTC,CASSDSGILAGGPRETQYF,TRBJ2-5,TRBV9,19,TRBD2,.
TGTGCCAGCAGCAAATCCGACTCGCTAGCGGGAGGGGCTTGGACCGGGGAGCTGTTTTTT,CASSKSDSLAGGAWTGELFF,TRBJ2-2,TRBV21-1,20,.,few
TGCAGCGTTGTAGGGGGACACTATAACTATGGCTACACCTTC,CSVVGGHYNYGYTF,TRBJ1-2,TRBV29-1,14,.,.
TGTGCCAGCAGACCCGACAGGATTGACACCGGGGAGCTGTTTTTT,CASRPDRIDTGELFF,TRBJ2-2,TRBV6-5,15,.,.
TGCGCCAGCTACGAGTTAGCGGGAGGGATGAATGAGCAGTTCTTC,CASYELAGGMNEQFF,TRBJ2-1,TRBV5-1,15,TRBD2,.
TGCGCCAGCAGCTTGGACGGACAGGGACCGAGCCTTTTT,CASSLDGQGPSLF,TRBJ1-4,TRBV5-1,13,TRBD1,.
TGTGCCAGCAGTGGTCGGGGGGCGGCGGCTCGCTCTGGGGCCAACGTCCTGACTTTC,CASSGRGAAARSGANVLTF,TRBJ2-6,TRBV2,19,.,.
TGTGCCAGCAGTGTTGAACCGGGACAGGAAGCTTTCTTT,CASSVEPGQEAFF,TRBJ1-1,TRBV2,13,TRBD1,.
TGCGCCAGCAGCTCAAGTGAGGTCTATGGCTACACCTTC,CASSSSEVYGYTF,TRBJ1-2,TRBV5-1,13,.,.
TGTGCCAGCAGCCCCCGTCCTAGGAGCTCCTACAATGAGCAGTTCTTC,CASSPRPRSSYNEQFF,TRBJ2-1,TRBV11-3,16,.,.
TGTGCCACCAGTGATTTGGGGCTTAACACCGGGGAGCTGTTTTTT,CATSDLGLNTGELFF,TRBJ2-2,TRBV24-1,15,.,.
TGTGCCAGCTCACCGAGGACAGGGAACACTGAAGCTTTCTTT,CASSPRTGNTEAFF,TRBJ1-1,TRBV18,14,TRBD1,.
TGTGCCAGCAGTTCTCCGGGACAGGGCTACAATGAGCAGTTCTTC,CASSSPGQGYNEQFF,TRBJ2-1,TRBV28,15,TRBD1,.
TGTGCCAGCAGCTTAGTTAGCGGTACTGAAGCTTTCTTT,CASSLVSGTEAFF,TRBJ1-1,TRBV7-2,13,.,few
TGTGCCAGCAGCTTAACACATTCGGGAAACACTGAAGCTTTCTTT,CASSLTHSGNTEAFF,TRBJ1-1,TRBV7-9,15,.,.
TGTGCCAGCACCTCCATGGGACATACGACCACTGAAGCTTTCTTT,CASTSMGHTTTEAFF,TRBJ1-1,TRBV6-5,15,.,.
TGCGCCAGCAGCCCCAATCTAGCACTTTACAATGAGCAGTTCTTC,CASSPNLALYNEQFF,TRBJ2-1,TRBV4-3,15,.,.
TGCGCCAGCAGCTTAAAGGGGTCAACTAATGAAAAACTGTTTTTT,CASSLKGSTNEKLFF,TRBJ1-4,TRBV5-1,15,.,.
TGTGCCAGCAGCCAAGCAGGGGTCACAGGGAATGAAAAACTGTTTTTT,CASSQAGVTGNEKLFF,TRBJ1-4,TRBV3-1/TRBV3-2,16,.,.
TGCGCCAGCAACAATATTGGGGGCTCAAACACTGAAGCTTTCTTT,CASNNIGGSNTEAFF,TRBJ1-1,TRBV5-1,15,.,.
TGTGCCAGCAGTTTCCGAGGCGCAGGGATATCTAATGAAAAACTGTTTTTT,CASSFRGAGISNEKLFF,TRBJ1-4,TRBV28,17,.,.
TGTGCCAGCAGCCGGACAGGGTATGAGGGCTACACCTTC,CASSRTGYEGYTF,TRBJ1-2,TRBV7-9,13,TRBD1,.
TGTGCCTGGAGTGTACAGGAGCTGTACGAGCAGTACTTC,CAWSVQELYEQYF,TRBJ2-7,TRBV30,13,.,.
TGTGCCAGCAGCTTGGCCCTTCGACTAGCGGGATGGGGTGAGCAGTTCTTC,CASSLALRLAGWGEQFF,TRBJ2-1,TRBV5-8,17,TRBD2,.
TGTGCTAGTGGTTTGGTACTAGGGAGCACAGATACGCAGTATTTT,CASGLVLGSTDTQYF,TRBJ2-3,TRBV12-5,15,.,.
TGTGCCAGCAGTGGGGCGGGAGCCTACGAGCAGTACTTC,CASSGAGAYEQYF,TRBJ2-7,TRBV25-1,13,TRBD2,.
TGTGCCAGCAGCTTATACGCGGGGGCCCAAGAGACCCAGTACTTC,CASSLYAGAQETQYF,TRBJ2-5,TRBV7-9,15,.,.
TGTGCCAGCAAGATGACTAGCGGGAATTTCGAGACCCAGTACTTC,CASKMTSGNFETQYF,TRBJ2-5,TRBV2,15,TRBD2,.
TGTGCCAGCAGGGACAGGACTAGCGGGTACAATGAGCAGTTCTTC,CASRDRTSGYNEQFF,TRBJ2-1,TRBV3-1/TRBV3-2,15,TRBD2,.
TGTGCCAGCAGCTCCGGGGTTACGGGTCCCTACGAGCAGTACTTC,CASSSGVTGPYEQYF,TRBJ2-7,TRBV11-2,15,.,.
TGTGCCAGCGCAGTACAGGGGCCGCTTGAAAAACTGTTTTTT,CASAVQGPLEKLFF,TRBJ1-4,TRBV13,14,TRBD1,.
TGTGCCACCCTAACGGCGGGAGGGCCCTTCCATAGTGCCAAAAACATTCAGTACTTC,CATLTAGGPFHSAKNIQYF,TRBJ2-4,TRBV3-1/TRBV3-2,19,TRBD2,once
TGTGCCAGCAGTTACTCTACCAGCGGTCAGCCCCAGCATTTT,CASSYSTSGQPQHF,TRBJ1-5,TRBV6-6,14,.,.
TGCGCCAGCAGGGCGACAGCAGACAATGAGCAGTTCTTC,CASRATADNEQFF,TRBJ2-1,TRBV5-1,13,.,.
TGTGCCAGCAGTCCGCAGGGGGAGAATTCACCCCTCCACTTT,CASSPQGENSPLHF,TRBJ1-6,TRBV27,14,TRBD1,.
TGTGCCAGCAGCCCGACAGGGAGGAATTCACCCCTCCACTTT,CASSPTGRNSPLHF,TRBJ1-6,TRBV14,14,TRBD1,.
TGTGCCAGCAGCACAACAGGGGCAGGGATCGCTCTCCCCAACTATGGCTACACCTTC,CASSTTGAGIALPNYGYTF,TRBJ1-2,TRBV7-9,19,TRBD1,.
TGTGCCAGCAGCGGGGCCCGACAGGGAACCTACGAGCAGTACTTC,CASSGARQGTYEQYF,TRBJ2-7,TRBV5-4,15,TRBD1,few
TGTGCCAGTAGTATCGGCAGGGTTTCTAATCAGCCCCAGCATTTT,CASSIGRVSNQPQHF,TRBJ1-5,TRBV19,15,.,.
TGTGCCAGCAACGAGCAGGGCACCGATGGCTACACCTTC,CASNEQGTDGYTF,TRBJ1-2,TRBV6-5,13,.,few
TGTGCCAGCAGCCTGGGGACTAGCGAGACCCAGTACTTC,CASSLGTSETQYF,TRBJ2-5,TRBV7-9,13,TRBD2,.
TGTGCCAGCAGTATACAGGGGCCGGGGACTGAAGCTTTCTTT,CASSIQGPGTEAFF,TRBJ1-1,TRBV25-1,14,TRBD1,.
TGCGCCAGCAGTCACAGGACTAGCGGGAAGACCGGGGAGCTGTTTTTT,CASSHRTSGKTGELFF,TRBJ2-2,TRBV23-1,16,TRBD2,.
TGTGCCAGCAGCCCCACAGGGACCTATGGCTACACCTTC,CASSPTGTYGYTF,TRBJ1-2,TRBV7-2,13,.,.
TGTGCCAGCAGTATCGGGACTAGCCAGCAGTACTTC,CASSIGTSQQYF,TRBJ2-7,TRBV28,12,TRBD2,.
TGCACCAGCAGCCAAGTTGCCCCTACTAGCGGGCCCTACAATGAGCAGTTCTTC,CTSSQVAPTSGPYNEQFF,TRBJ2-1,TRBV1,18,.,.
TGTGCCAGCCTCAGGGACACAGATACGCAGTATTTT,CASLRDTDTQYF,TRBJ2-3,TRBV18,12,.,few